These T cell receptor beta chains were read from a single sample in a study of CD8+ T cells in alopecia areata. The protocol was immunoSEQ multiplex PCR, while the TCRdb copy is restricted to in-frame clones and leaves out a portion. Of around 120,000 clones in the sample, over 60% are singletons; the top ten hold about 3%. Sequencing used CD4+ T cells sorted from blood. The receptors come from a human donor in good health. The conserved cysteine and the conserved F or W are not part of the CDR3 here. The order of the fields is J gene, V gene, CDR3 protein.

TRBJ1-1 TRBV30 AWNPPTGTGRTEAF
TRBJ1-4 TRBV30 AWSGARGEKLF
TRBJ1-2 TRBV27 ASREGTLLYGYT
TRBJ1-1 TRBV5-1 ASSQSGRTEAF
TRBJ2-7 TRBV6-5 ASSYSGTGVAEQY
TRBJ2-4 TRBV4-1 ASSQDWIAGALAKNIQY
TRBJ2-3 TRBV19 ASTESGGSTDTQY
TRBJ1-2 TRBV30 AWSPVGGYT
TRBJ1-5 TRBV7-9 ASSLVRVGSNQPQH
TRBJ2-2 TRBV28 ASQGTGELF
TRBJ2-5 TRBV5-1 ASSLPQALETQY
TRBJ2-1 TRBV10-2 ASSDPPAEQF
TRBJ1-6 TRBV14 ASSHPTGRDSPLH
TRBJ1-2 TRBV4-1 ASSHPDRDDYGYT